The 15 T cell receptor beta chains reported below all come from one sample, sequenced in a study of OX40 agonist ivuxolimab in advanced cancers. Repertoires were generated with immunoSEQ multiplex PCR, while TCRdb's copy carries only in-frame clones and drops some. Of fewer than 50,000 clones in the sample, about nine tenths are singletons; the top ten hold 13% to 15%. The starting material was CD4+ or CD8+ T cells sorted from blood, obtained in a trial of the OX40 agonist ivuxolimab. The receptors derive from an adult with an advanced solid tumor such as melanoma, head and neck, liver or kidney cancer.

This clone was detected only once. The CDR3 DNA reads as TGCGCCAGCAGTGACCAATATCCCCACGATGAGCAGTTCTTC. It translates to CASSDQYPHDEQFF. This chain joins TRBV10-1 and TRBJ2-1, with D unclear. The CDR3 has 14 amino acids. Trimming removed 3 bases at V and 8 bases at J, with 14 bases between. Per germline, CDR1 WNHNN and CDR2 SYGVQD (reference sequence).

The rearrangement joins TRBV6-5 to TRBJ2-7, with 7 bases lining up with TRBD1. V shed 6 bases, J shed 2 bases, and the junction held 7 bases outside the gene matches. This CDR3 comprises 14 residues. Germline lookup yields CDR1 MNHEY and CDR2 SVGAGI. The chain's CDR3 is CASSSWGQTYEQYF. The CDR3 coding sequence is TGTGCCAGCAGCTCCTGGGGACAGACCTACGAGCAGTACTTC.

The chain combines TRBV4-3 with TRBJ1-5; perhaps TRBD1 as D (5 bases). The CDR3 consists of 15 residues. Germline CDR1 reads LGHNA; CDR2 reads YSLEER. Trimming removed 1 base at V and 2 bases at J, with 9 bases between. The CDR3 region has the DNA TGCGCCAGCAGCCAAGGCAGGGCGGGCAATCAGCCCCAGCATTTT. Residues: CASSQGRAGNQPQHF.

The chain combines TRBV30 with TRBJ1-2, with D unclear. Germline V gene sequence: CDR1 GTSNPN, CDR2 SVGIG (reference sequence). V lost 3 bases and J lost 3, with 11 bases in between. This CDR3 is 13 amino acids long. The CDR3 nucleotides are TGTGCCTGGAGATTGCAGCCTTACTATGGCTACACCTTC. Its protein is CAWRLQPYYGYTF.

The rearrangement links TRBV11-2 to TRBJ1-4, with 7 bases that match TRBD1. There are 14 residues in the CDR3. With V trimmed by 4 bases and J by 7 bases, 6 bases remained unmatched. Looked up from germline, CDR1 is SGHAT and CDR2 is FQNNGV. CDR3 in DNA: TGTGCCAGCAGCTCCGGGACAGTAGGTGAAAAACTGTTTTTT. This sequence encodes CASSSGTVGEKLFF. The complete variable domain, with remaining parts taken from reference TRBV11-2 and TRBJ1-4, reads EAGVAQSPRYKIIEKRQSVAFWCNPISGHATLYWYQQILGQGPKLLIQFQNNGVVDDSQLPKDRFSAERLKGVDSTLKIQPAKLEDSAVYLCASSSGTVGEKLFFGSGTQLSVL.

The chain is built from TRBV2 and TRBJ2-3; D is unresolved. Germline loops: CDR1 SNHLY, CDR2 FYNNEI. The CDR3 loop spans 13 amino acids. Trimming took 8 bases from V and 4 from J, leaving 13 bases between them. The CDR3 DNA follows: TGTGCCAGCTGGGCCGAGATTTCAGATACGCAGTATTTT. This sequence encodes CASWAEISDTQYF.

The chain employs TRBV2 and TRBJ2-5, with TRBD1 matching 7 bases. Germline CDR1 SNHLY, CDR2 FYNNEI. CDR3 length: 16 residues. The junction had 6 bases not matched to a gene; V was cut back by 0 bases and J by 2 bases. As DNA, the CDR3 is TGTGCCAGCAGTGAAGCGTTACTGGGACAGCAAGAGACCCAGTACTTC. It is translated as CASSEALLGQQETQYF.

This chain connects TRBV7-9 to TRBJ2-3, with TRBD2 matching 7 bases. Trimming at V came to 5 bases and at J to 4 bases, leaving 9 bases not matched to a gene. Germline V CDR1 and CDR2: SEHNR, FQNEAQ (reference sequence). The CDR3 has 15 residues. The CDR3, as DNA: TGTGCCAGCAGCGTAACTAGCGTAGTCGCAGATACGCAGTATTTT. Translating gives CASSVTSVVADTQYF. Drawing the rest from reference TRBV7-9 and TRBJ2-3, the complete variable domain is DTGVSQNPRHKITKRGQNVTFRCDPISEHNRLYWYRQTLGQGPEFLTYFQNEAQLEKSRLLSDRFSAERPKGSFSTLEIQRTEQGDSAMYLCASSVTSVVADTQYFGPGTRLTVL.

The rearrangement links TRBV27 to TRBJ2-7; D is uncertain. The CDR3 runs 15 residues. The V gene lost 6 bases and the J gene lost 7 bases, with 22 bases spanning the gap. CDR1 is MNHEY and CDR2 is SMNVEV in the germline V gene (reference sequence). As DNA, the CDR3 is TGTGCCAGCAGCTTGACCGCTGGGCAAAGCTGGGAGCAGTACTTC. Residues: CASSLTAGQSWEQYF.

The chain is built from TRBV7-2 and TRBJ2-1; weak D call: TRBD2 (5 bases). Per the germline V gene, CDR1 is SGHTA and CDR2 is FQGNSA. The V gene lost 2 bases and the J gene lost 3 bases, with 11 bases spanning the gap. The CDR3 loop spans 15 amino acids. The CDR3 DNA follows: TGTGCCAGCAGCTTAACAGCGGCGGTCTACAATGAGCAGTTCTTC. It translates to CASSLTAAVYNEQFF. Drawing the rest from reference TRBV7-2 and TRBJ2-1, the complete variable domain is GAGVSQSPSNKVTEKGKDVELRCDPISGHTALYWYRQSLGQGLEFLIYFQGNSAPDKSGLPSDRFSAERTGGSVSTLTIQRTQQEDSAVYLCASSLTAAVYNEQFFGPGTRLTVL.

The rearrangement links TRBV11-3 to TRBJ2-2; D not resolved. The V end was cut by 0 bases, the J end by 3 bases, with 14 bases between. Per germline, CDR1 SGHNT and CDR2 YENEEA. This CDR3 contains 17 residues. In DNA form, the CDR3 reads TGTGCCAGCAGCTTAGATCAGTGGGTTCGGGACACCGGGGAGCTGTTTTTT. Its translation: CASSLDQWVRDTGELFF.

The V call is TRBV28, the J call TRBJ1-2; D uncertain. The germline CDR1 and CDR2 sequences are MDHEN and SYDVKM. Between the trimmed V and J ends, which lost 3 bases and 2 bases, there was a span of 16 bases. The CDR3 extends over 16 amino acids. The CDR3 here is CASSLPPGGGNYGYTF. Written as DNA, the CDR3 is TGTGCCAGCAGTTTGCCCCCCGGCGGCGGAAACTATGGCTACACCTTC.

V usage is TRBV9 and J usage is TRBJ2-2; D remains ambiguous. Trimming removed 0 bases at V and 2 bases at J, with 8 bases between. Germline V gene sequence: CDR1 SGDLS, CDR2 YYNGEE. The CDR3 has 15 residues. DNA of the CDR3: TGTGCCAGCAGCGTAGAAAGCGACAACACCGGGGAGCTGTTTTTT. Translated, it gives CASSVESDNTGELFF.

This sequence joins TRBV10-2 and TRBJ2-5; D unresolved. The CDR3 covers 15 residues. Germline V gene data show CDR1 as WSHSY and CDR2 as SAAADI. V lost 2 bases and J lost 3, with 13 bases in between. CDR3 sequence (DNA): TGCGCCAGCAGTGAGCTGATAACTTGGAAAGAGACCCAGTACTTC. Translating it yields CASSELITWKETQYF.

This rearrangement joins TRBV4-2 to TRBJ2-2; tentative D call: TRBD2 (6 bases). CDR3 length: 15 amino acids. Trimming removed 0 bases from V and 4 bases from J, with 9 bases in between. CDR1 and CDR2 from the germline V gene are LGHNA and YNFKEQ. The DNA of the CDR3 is TGTGCCAGCAGCCAAGATCCCGGGAGCACCGGGGAGCTGTTTTTT. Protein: CASSQDPGSTGELFF.